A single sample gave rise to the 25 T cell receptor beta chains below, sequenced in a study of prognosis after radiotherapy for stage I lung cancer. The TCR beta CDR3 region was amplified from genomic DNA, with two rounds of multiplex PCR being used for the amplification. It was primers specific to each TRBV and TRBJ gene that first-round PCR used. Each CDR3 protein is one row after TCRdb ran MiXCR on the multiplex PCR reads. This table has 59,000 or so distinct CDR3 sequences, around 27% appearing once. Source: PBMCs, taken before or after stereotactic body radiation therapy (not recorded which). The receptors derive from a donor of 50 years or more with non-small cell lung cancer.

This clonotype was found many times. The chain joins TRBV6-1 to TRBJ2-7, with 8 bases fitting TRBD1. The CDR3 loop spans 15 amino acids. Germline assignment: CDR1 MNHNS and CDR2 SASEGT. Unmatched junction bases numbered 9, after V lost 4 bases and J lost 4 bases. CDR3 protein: CASSASGQGFYEQYF. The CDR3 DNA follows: TGTGCCAGCAGTGCCTCCGGACAGGGTTTTTACGAGCAGTACTTC.

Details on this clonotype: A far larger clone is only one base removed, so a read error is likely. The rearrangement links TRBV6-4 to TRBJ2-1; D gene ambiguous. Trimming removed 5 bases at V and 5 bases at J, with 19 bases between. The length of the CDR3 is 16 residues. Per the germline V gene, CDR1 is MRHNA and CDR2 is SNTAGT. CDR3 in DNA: TGTGCCAGCAGTCCAAAGCCCCACGATGTTAACAATGAGCAGTTCTTC. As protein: CASSPKPHDVNNEQFF.

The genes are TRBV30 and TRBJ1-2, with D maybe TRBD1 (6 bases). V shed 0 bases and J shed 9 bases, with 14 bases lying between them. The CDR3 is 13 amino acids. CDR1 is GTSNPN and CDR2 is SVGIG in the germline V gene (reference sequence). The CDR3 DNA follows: TGTGCCTGGAGTGTAGGGGGGGGCGCCAGCTACACCTTC. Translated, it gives CAWSVGGGASYTF.

This CDR3 is CASSLEVGGAGTKNIQYF. CDR3 coding DNA: TGTGCCAGCAGCTTAGAGGTGGGGGGGGCAGGGACCAAAAACATTCAGTACTTC. This rearrangement joins TRBV7-2 to TRBJ2-4, with a tentative D call TRBD2 (7 bases). Germline V lookup: CDR1 SGHTA, CDR2 FQGNSA. V lost 1 base and J lost 2, with 18 bases in between. This CDR3 has 18 residues. Full variable domain (rest looked up from reference TRBV7-2 and TRBJ2-4): GAGVSQSPSNKVTEKGKDVELRCDPISGHTALYWYRQSLGQGLEFLIYFQGNSAPDKSGLPSDRFSAERTGGSVSTLTIQRTQQEDSAVYLCASSLEVGGAGTKNIQYFGAGTRLSVL.

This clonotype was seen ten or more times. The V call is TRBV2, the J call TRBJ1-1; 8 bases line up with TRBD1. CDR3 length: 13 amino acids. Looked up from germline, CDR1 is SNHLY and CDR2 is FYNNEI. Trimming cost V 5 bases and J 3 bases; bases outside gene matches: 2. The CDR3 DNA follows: TGTGCCAGCAGTTACAGGGGGGACACTGAAGCTTTCTTT. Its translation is CASSYRGDTEAFF.

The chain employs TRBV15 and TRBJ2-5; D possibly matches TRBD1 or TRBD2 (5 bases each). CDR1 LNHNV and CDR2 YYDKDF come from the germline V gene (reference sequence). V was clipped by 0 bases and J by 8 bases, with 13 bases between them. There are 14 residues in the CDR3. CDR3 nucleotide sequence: TGTGCCACCAGCAGAGATGAGGGGCTATATACCCAGTACTTC. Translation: CATSRDEGLYTQYF. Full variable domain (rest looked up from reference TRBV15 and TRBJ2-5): DAMVIQNPRYQVTQFGKPVTLSCSQTLNHNVMYWYQQKSSQAPKLLFHYYDKDFNNEADTPDNFQSRRPNTSFCFLDIRSPGLGDTAMYLCATSRDEGLYTQYFGPGTRLLVL.

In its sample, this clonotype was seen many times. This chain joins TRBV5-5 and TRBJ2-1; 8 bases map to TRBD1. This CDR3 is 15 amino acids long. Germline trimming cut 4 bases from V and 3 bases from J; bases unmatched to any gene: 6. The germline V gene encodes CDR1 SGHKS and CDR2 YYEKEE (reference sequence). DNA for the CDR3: TGTGCCAGCAGCCAAGGACAGGGTCACTACAATGAGCAGTTCTTC. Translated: CASSQGQGHYNEQFF. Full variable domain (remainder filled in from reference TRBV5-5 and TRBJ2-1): DAGVTQSPTHLIKTRGQQVTLRCSPISGHKSVSWYQQVLGQGPQFIFQYYEKEERGRGNFPDRFSARQFPNYSSELNVNALLLGDSALYLCASSQGQGHYNEQFFGPGTRLTVL.

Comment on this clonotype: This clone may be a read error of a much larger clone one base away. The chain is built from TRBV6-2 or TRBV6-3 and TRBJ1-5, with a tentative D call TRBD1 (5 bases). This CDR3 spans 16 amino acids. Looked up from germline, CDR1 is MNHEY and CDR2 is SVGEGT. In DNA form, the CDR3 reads TGTGCCAGCAGCCCGGTGGGGGATTGGGGCAATCGGCCCCAGCATTTT. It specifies CASSPVGDWGNRPQHF.

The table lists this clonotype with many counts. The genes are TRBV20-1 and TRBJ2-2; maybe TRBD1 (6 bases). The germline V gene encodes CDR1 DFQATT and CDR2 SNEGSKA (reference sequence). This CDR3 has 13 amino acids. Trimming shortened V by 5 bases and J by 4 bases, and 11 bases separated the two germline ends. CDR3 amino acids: CSAYRTATGELFF. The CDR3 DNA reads TGCAGTGCTTACCGGACAGCCACCGGGGAGCTGTTTTTT.

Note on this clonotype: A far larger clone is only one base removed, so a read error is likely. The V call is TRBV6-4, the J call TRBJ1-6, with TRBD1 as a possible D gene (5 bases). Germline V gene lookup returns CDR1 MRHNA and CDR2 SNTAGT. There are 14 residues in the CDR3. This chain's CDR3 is CANSYGGTRSPLHF. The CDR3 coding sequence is TGTGCCAACAGTTACGGGGGGACTAGATCACCCCTCCACTTT.

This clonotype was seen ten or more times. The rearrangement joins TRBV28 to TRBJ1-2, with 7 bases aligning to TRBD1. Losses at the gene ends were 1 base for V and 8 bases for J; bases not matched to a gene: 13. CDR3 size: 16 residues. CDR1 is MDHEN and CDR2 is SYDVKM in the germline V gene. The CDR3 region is CASSLYWRQGDGGYTF. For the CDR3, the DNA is TGTGCCAGCAGTTTATACTGGCGGCAGGGGGATGGGGGCTACACCTTC.

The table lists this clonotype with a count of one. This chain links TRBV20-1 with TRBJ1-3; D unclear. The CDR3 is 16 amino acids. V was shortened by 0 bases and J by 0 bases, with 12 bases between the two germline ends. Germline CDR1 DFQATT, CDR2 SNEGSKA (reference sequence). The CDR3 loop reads CSARERKLISGNTIYF. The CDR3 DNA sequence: TGCAGTGCTAGAGAACGGAAACTGATCTCTGGAAACACCATATATTTT.

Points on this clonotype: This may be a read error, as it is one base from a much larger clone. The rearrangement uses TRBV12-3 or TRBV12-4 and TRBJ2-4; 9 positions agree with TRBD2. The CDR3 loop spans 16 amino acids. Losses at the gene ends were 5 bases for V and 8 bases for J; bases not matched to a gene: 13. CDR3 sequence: CASSPSAGGPGDIQYF. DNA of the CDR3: TGTGCCAGCAGTCCCTCCGCGGGGGGGCCGGGGGACATTCAGTACTTC.

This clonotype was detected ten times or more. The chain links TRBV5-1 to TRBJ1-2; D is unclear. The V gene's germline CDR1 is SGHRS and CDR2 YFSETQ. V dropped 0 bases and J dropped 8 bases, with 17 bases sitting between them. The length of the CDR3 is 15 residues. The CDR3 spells CASSLVGRRPGGYTF. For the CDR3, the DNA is TGCGCCAGCAGCTTGGTAGGACGGAGGCCGGGAGGCTACACCTTC.

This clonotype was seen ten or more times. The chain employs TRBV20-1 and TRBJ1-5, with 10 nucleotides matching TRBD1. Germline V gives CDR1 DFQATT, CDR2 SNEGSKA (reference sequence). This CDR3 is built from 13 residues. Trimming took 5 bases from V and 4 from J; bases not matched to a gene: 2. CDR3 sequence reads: CSAPGQGNQPQHF. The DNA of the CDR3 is TGCAGTGCTCCGGGACAGGGGAATCAGCCCCAGCATTTT.

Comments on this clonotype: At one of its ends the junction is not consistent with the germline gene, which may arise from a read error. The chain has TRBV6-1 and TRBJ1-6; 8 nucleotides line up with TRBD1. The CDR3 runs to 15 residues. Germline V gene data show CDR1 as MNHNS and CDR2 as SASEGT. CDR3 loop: CACSVETGVNSPLHF. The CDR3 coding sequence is TGTGCCTGCAGTGTGGAGACAGGGGTAAATTCACCCCTACACTTT.

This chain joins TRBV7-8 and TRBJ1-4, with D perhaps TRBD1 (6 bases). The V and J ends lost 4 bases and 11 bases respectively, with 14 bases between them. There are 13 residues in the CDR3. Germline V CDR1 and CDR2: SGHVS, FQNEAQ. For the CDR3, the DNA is TGTGCCAGCAGCTCAGAATTGCAGGGGAAACTGTTTTTT. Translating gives CASSSELQGKLFF.

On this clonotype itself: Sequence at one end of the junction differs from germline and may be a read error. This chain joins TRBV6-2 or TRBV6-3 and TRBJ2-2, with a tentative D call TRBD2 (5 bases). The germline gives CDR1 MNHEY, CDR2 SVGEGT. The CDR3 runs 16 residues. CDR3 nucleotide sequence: TGTGCCAGCAGTTACTCCCCGGTGGCGCGCACCGGGGATCTGTTTTTT. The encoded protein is CASSYSPVARTGDLFF.

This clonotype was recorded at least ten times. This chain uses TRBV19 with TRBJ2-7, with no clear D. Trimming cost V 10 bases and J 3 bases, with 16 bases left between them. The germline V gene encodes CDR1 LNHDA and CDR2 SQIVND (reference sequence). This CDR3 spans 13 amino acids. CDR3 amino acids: CATSSDAYYEQYF. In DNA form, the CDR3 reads TGTGCCACGTCCTCGGACGCCTACTACGAGCAGTACTTC.

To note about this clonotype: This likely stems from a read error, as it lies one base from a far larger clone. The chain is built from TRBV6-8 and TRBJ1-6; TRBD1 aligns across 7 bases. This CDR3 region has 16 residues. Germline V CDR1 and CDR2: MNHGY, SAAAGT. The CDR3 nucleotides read TGTGCCCGCAGTTACGCCAGGACAGGCCATAATTCACCCCTCCACTTT. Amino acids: CARSYARTGHNSPLHF.

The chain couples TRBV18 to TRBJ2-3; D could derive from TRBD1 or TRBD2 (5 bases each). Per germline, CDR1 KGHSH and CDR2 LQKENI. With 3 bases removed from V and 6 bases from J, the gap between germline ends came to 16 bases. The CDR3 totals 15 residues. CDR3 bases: TGTGCCAGCTCACCCGGGGCTATCGCCATGGATACGCAGTATTTT. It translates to CASSPGAIAMDTQYF.

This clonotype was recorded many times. CDR3 DNA sequence: TGTGCCAGCAACGGCGCGCGGGGGCAAAGGGGAAAACCTGAAGCTTTCTTT. Amino acids: CASNGARGQRGKPEAFF. V is TRBV6-1 and J is TRBJ1-1; D is possibly TRBD1 (6 bases). V shed 7 bases and J shed 6 bases, with 27 bases lying between them. The CDR3 totals 17 residues. Germline V gene data show CDR1 as MNHNS and CDR2 as SASEGT.

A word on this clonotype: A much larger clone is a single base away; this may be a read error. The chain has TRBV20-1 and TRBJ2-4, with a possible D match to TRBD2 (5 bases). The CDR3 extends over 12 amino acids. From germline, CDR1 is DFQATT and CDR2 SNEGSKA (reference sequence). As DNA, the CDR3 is TGCAGAAGCGGCGGGCTCAAAAACATTCAGTACTTC. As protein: CRSGGLKNIQYF.

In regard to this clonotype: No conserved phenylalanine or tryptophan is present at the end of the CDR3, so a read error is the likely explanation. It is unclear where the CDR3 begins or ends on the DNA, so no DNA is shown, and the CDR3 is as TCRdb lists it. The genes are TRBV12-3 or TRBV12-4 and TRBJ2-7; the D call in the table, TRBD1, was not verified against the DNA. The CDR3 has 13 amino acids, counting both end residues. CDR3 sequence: CASSRDNSYEKYL.

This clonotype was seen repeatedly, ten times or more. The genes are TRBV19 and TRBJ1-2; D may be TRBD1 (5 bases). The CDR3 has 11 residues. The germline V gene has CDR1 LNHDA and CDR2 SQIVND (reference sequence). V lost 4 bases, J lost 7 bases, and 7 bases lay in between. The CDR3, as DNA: TGTGCCAGTAGTAGGGGGGTTGGCTACACCTTC. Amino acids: CASSRGVGYTF.